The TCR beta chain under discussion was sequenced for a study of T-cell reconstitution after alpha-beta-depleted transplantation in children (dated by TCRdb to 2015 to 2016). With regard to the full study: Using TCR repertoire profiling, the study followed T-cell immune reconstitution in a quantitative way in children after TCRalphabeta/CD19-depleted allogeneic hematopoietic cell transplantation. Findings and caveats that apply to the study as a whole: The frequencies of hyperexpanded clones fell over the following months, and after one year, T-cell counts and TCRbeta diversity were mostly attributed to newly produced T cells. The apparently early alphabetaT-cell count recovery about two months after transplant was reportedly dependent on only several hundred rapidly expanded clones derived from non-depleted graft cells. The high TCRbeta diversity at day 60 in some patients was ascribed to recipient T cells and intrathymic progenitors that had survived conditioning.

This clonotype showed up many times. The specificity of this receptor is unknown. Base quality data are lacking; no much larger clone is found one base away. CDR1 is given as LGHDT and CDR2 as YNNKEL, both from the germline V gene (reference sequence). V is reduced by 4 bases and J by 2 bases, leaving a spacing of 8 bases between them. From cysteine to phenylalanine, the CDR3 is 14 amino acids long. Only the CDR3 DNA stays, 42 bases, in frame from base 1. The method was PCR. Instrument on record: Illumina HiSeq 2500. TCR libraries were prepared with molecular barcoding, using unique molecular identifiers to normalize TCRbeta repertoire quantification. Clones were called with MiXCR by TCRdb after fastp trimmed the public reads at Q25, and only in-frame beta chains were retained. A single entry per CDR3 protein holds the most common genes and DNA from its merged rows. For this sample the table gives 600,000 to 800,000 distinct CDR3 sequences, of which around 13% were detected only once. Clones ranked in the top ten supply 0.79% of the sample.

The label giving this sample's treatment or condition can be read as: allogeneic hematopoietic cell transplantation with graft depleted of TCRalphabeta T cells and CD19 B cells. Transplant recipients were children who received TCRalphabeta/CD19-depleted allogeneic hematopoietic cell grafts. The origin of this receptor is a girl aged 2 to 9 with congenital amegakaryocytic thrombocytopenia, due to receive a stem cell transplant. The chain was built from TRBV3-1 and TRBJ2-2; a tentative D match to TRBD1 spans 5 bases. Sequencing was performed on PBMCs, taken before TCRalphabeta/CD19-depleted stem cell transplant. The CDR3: CASSLGHNTGELFF. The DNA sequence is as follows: TGTGCCAGCAGCCTCGGACACAACACCGGGGAGCTGTTTTTT.